One and the same sample provided the 21 T cell receptor beta chains below, sequenced in a study of cytomegalovirus exposure and HLA in healthy donors. Primers included in the PCR were 60 Vbeta and 13 Jbeta primers. The repertoire was sequenced with immunoSEQ multiplex PCR; TCRdb's copy has only in-frame clones and lacks some. Found here are about 89,000 clones, approximately 83% of them singletons; the top ten hold 3.7%. Material for sequencing was PBMCs. Receptors originate from a female donor in good health and CMV-seropositive.

This clone was detected a few times. In DNA, the CDR3 is TGTGCCAGTAGTATCGGAAGGGGGAAGCAGTTCTTC. This encodes CASSIGRGKQFF. The chain links TRBV19 to TRBJ2-1; tentative D call: TRBD1 (6 bases). V gave up 3 bases and J gave up 11 bases, with 11 bases separating them. This CDR3 is 12 amino acids long. The germline V gene encodes CDR1 LNHDA and CDR2 SQIVND (reference sequence).

This chain joins TRBV2 and TRBJ2-2; 8 bases fit TRBD1. The germline CDR1 and CDR2 sequences are SNHLY and FYNNEI. The junction had 10 bases not matched to a gene; V was cut back by 4 bases and J by 6 bases. CDR3 length equals 16 residues. CDR3 in amino acids: CASSANVRTGSGELFF. As DNA, the CDR3 is TGTGCCAGCAGTGCCAATGTTCGGACAGGGTCCGGGGAGCTGTTTTTT. The complete variable domain, with remaining parts taken from reference TRBV2 and TRBJ2-2, reads EPEVTQTPSHQVTQMGQEVILRCVPISNHLYFYWYRQILGQKVEFLVSFYNNEISEKSEIFDDQFSVERPDGSNFTLKIRSTKLEDSAMYFCASSANVRTGSGELFFGEGSRLTVL.

This chain connects TRBV2 to TRBJ2-7; D gene uncertain. The V and J ends lost 2 bases and 3 bases respectively, with 5 bases between them. Per germline, CDR1 SNHLY and CDR2 FYNNEI. The CDR3 consists of 12 residues. This chain's CDR3 is CASSERVYEQYF. The CDR3 nucleotides read TGTGCCAGCAGTGAACGGGTCTACGAGCAGTACTTC. Combining the CDR3 with reference TRBV2 and TRBJ2-7 gives the whole variable domain EPEVTQTPSHQVTQMGQEVILRCVPISNHLYFYWYRQILGQKVEFLVSFYNNEISEKSEIFDDQFSVERPDGSNFTLKIRSTKLEDSAMYFCASSERVYEQYFGPGTRLTVT.

A single count supports this clone. The J gene is TRBJ1-1, the V gene TRBV5-1; possible D gene TRBD1, 6 bases. The V gene lost 4 bases and the J gene lost 1 base, with 17 bases spanning the gap. CDR1 is SGHRS, CDR2 YFSETQ, per germline. The CDR3 is 16 amino acids. This chain's CDR3 is CASSGKAGTKNTEAFF. The CDR3, as DNA: TGCGCCAGCAGCGGGAAAGCCGGGACAAAGAACACTGAAGCTTTCTTT. The variable domain in full, completed from reference TRBV5-1 and TRBJ1-1, reads KAGVTQTPRYLIKTRGQQVTLSCSPISGHRSVSWYQQTPGQGLQFLFEYFSETQRNKGNFPGRFSGRQFSNSRSEMNVSTLELGDSALYLCASSGKAGTKNTEAFFGQGTRLTVV.

J is TRBJ2-3 and V is TRBV11-2, with D perhaps TRBD2 (7 bases). The V end was cut by 0 bases, the J end by 3 bases, with 10 bases between. CDR1 is SGHAT and CDR2 is FQNNGV in the germline V gene. The CDR3 runs 15 residues. The CDR3 DNA reads as TGTGCCAGCAGCTTAGAGGGGGGGGCTACAGATACGCAGTATTTT. Translating it yields CASSLEGGATDTQYF.

There are a few counts of this clone. A junction boundary mismatches the germline segment, possibly from a read error. The chain couples TRBV4-1 to TRBJ1-1, with unresolved D. CDR3 length equals 13 residues. Germline V gene data show CDR1 as MGHRA and CDR2 as YSYEKL. CDR3 region: CASSLRPGTEAFF. CDR3 nucleotides: TGTGCCAGCAGCTTGCGACCGGGCACTGAAGCTTTCTTT.

Remarks on this clone: A read error may account for a junction end that differs from germline. This chain's CDR3 is CSSSFPAGARNEQFF. CDR3 nucleotides: TGTTCCAGCAGTTTCCCAGCGGGAGCCCGAAATGAGCAGTTCTTC. This sequence joins TRBV28 and TRBJ2-1, with 8 nucleotides matching TRBD2. In germline, CDR1 is MDHEN, CDR2 SYDVKM. There are 15 residues in the CDR3.

The chain joins TRBV27 to TRBJ2-7; 8 bases agree with TRBD1. This CDR3 region has 16 residues. Germline V gene data show CDR1 as MNHEY and CDR2 as SMNVEV (reference sequence). V shed 6 bases and J 0 bases; nucleotides not matched to a gene: 10. This CDR3 reads CASSPSTGESSYEQYF. DNA of the CDR3: TGTGCCAGCAGCCCCTCGACAGGGGAGAGCTCCTACGAGCAGTACTTC.

This rearrangement joins TRBV6-5 to TRBJ2-7, with 12 bases fitting TRBD2. This CDR3 is 12 amino acids long. V shed 6 bases and J 12 bases; nucleotides not matched to a gene: 6. Germline lookup yields CDR1 MNHEY and CDR2 SVGAGI. The CDR3 is CASRGLAGGPYF. The CDR3 region has the DNA TGTGCCAGCAGAGGCCTAGCGGGAGGGCCGTACTTC.

V gene TRBV7-2 combines with J gene TRBJ2-7, with D perhaps TRBD1 (6 bases). The V end lost 1 base, the J end lost 2 bases, and 18 bases lay between the germline ends. The CDR3 consists of 17 residues. CDR1 and CDR2 from the germline V gene are SGHTA and FQGNSA. Written as DNA, the CDR3 is TGTGCCAGCAGCTTAGACTTAGCTGTTGGGGGCCCCTACGAGCAGTACTTC. Protein sequence: CASSLDLAVGGPYEQYF.

The rearrangement joins TRBV9 to TRBJ2-2; a weak D match, TRBD2 (6 bases). This CDR3 spans 17 amino acids. The V end lost 4 bases, the J end lost 5 bases, and 21 bases lay between the germline ends. Per the germline V gene, CDR1 is SGDLS and CDR2 is YYNGEE. CDR3 bases: TGTGCCAGCAGCTCCTTGGGGACTCAATCGGGTACCGGGGAGCTGTTTTTT. Translation gives CASSSLGTQSGTGELFF. The full variable domain, rest sourced from reference TRBV9 and TRBJ2-2, is DSGVTQTPKHLITATGQRVTLRCSPRSGDLSVYWYQQSLDQGLQFLIQYYNGEERAKGNILERFSAQQFPDLHSELNLSSLELGDSALYFCASSSLGTQSGTGELFFGEGSRLTVL.

V and J are TRBV10-3 and TRBJ2-5, with D perhaps matching TRBD2 (5 bases). V was clipped by 6 bases and J by 6 bases, with 14 bases between them. Per germline, CDR1 ENHRY and CDR2 SYGVKD. This CDR3 region has 13 residues. The CDR3 DNA sequence: TGTGCCATCAGCTCCAGGATCGGGAAGACCCAGTACTTC. Encoded protein: CAISSRIGKTQYF.

CDR3 DNA: TGCGCCAGCAGCCAAGTCCAGATGAATCAGCCCCAGCATTTT. It encodes CASSQVQMNQPQHF. This chain connects TRBV4-1 to TRBJ1-5; D call uncertain. Trimming took 1 base from V and 4 from J, leaving 8 bases between them. The CDR3 loop spans 14 amino acids. In germline, CDR1 is MGHRA, CDR2 YSYEKL.

In DNA form, the CDR3 reads TGTGCCAGCAGTGAAGCAGGAGGGACTAGCGGGAGTCGTTACAATGAGCAGTTCTTC. This codes for CASSEAGGTSGSRYNEQFF. The chain has TRBV6-1 and TRBJ2-1; 14 bases are shared with TRBD2. This CDR3 is built from 19 residues. The V gene's germline CDR1 is MNHNS and CDR2 SASEGT. V lost 0 bases to trimming and J lost 4 bases; unmatched junction nucleotides: 8.

V usage is TRBV27 and J usage is TRBJ1-1; TRBD1 might be the D (5 bases). The CDR3 has 14 residues. CDR1 is MNHEY, CDR2 SMNVEV, per germline (reference sequence). The ends were cut back, 0 bases at V and 5 bases at J, with 10 bases in the middle. CDR3 protein: CASSLSREGTEAFF. The DNA of the CDR3 is TGTGCCAGCAGTTTATCGAGGGAGGGGACTGAAGCTTTCTTT.

This chain uses TRBV19 with TRBJ1-5; D is possibly TRBD1 (5 bases). Germline assignment: CDR1 LNHDA and CDR2 SQIVND (reference sequence). The ends were cut back, 5 bases at V and 4 bases at J, with 18 bases in the middle. The CDR3 length is 16 residues. The CDR3 spells CASSQRTGTPNQPQHF. The DNA for the CDR3 is TGTGCCAGTAGTCAACGAACAGGAACCCCTAATCAGCCCCAGCATTTT.

This clone appeared once. The chain joins TRBV10-3 to TRBJ2-1; TRBD1 might be the D (5 bases). V was clipped by 0 bases and J by 2 bases, with 8 bases between them. The CDR3 extends over 15 amino acids. In germline, CDR1 is ENHRY, CDR2 SYGVKD. Here the CDR3 DNA reads TGTGCCATCAGTGAGTCTCAGGGCCCCTACAATGAGCAGTTCTTC. Translation: CAISESQGPYNEQFF.

This clone was seen more than once but under ten times. CDR3 sequence (DNA): TGTGCCAGCATACACCCCCTCAGCACAGATACGCAGTATTTT. Amino acids: CASIHPLSTDTQYF. V usage is TRBV2 and J usage is TRBJ2-3; no definite D call. The V end was cut by 7 bases, the J end by 0 bases, with 11 bases between. The CDR3 runs 14 residues. Germline V CDR1 and CDR2: SNHLY, FYNNEI.

This rearrangement joins TRBV7-9 to TRBJ1-3; a weak D match, TRBD1 (5 bases). CDR3 size: 14 residues. Trimming removed 11 bases from V and 2 bases from J, with 16 bases in between. Germline V CDR1 and CDR2: SEHNR, FQNEAQ (reference sequence). CDR3 amino acids: CAGMQGFAGNTIYF. The CDR3 nucleotides are TGTGCCGGCATGCAGGGTTTCGCTGGAAACACCATATATTTT.

The J gene is TRBJ1-1, the V gene TRBV7-9; 12 bases map to TRBD1. CDR1 is SEHNR and CDR2 is FQNEAQ in the germline V gene (reference sequence). Trimming cost V 5 bases and J 4 bases; bases outside gene matches: 5. The CDR3 has 15 residues. CDR3 region: CASSDGTGGLTEAFF. CDR3 DNA: TGTGCCAGCAGCGACGGGACAGGGGGCCTCACTGAAGCTTTCTTT. Looking up the rest from reference TRBV7-9 and TRBJ1-1 gives the full variable domain: DTGVSQNPRHKITKRGQNVTFRCDPISEHNRLYWYRQTLGQGPEFLTYFQNEAQLEKSRLLSDRFSAERPKGSFSTLEIQRTEQGDSAMYLCASSDGTGGLTEAFFGQGTRLTVV.

About this clone itself: Germline and junction disagree at one end, which may indicate a read error. The chain links TRBV6-1 to TRBJ1-3; 7 bases fit TRBD1. The CDR3 length is 15 residues. Germline assignment: CDR1 MNHNS and CDR2 SASEGT. CDR3 region: CASREAGGSGNTIYF. The CDR3 DNA is TGTGCCAGCAGAGAAGCAGGGGGCTCTGGAAACACCATATATTTT.